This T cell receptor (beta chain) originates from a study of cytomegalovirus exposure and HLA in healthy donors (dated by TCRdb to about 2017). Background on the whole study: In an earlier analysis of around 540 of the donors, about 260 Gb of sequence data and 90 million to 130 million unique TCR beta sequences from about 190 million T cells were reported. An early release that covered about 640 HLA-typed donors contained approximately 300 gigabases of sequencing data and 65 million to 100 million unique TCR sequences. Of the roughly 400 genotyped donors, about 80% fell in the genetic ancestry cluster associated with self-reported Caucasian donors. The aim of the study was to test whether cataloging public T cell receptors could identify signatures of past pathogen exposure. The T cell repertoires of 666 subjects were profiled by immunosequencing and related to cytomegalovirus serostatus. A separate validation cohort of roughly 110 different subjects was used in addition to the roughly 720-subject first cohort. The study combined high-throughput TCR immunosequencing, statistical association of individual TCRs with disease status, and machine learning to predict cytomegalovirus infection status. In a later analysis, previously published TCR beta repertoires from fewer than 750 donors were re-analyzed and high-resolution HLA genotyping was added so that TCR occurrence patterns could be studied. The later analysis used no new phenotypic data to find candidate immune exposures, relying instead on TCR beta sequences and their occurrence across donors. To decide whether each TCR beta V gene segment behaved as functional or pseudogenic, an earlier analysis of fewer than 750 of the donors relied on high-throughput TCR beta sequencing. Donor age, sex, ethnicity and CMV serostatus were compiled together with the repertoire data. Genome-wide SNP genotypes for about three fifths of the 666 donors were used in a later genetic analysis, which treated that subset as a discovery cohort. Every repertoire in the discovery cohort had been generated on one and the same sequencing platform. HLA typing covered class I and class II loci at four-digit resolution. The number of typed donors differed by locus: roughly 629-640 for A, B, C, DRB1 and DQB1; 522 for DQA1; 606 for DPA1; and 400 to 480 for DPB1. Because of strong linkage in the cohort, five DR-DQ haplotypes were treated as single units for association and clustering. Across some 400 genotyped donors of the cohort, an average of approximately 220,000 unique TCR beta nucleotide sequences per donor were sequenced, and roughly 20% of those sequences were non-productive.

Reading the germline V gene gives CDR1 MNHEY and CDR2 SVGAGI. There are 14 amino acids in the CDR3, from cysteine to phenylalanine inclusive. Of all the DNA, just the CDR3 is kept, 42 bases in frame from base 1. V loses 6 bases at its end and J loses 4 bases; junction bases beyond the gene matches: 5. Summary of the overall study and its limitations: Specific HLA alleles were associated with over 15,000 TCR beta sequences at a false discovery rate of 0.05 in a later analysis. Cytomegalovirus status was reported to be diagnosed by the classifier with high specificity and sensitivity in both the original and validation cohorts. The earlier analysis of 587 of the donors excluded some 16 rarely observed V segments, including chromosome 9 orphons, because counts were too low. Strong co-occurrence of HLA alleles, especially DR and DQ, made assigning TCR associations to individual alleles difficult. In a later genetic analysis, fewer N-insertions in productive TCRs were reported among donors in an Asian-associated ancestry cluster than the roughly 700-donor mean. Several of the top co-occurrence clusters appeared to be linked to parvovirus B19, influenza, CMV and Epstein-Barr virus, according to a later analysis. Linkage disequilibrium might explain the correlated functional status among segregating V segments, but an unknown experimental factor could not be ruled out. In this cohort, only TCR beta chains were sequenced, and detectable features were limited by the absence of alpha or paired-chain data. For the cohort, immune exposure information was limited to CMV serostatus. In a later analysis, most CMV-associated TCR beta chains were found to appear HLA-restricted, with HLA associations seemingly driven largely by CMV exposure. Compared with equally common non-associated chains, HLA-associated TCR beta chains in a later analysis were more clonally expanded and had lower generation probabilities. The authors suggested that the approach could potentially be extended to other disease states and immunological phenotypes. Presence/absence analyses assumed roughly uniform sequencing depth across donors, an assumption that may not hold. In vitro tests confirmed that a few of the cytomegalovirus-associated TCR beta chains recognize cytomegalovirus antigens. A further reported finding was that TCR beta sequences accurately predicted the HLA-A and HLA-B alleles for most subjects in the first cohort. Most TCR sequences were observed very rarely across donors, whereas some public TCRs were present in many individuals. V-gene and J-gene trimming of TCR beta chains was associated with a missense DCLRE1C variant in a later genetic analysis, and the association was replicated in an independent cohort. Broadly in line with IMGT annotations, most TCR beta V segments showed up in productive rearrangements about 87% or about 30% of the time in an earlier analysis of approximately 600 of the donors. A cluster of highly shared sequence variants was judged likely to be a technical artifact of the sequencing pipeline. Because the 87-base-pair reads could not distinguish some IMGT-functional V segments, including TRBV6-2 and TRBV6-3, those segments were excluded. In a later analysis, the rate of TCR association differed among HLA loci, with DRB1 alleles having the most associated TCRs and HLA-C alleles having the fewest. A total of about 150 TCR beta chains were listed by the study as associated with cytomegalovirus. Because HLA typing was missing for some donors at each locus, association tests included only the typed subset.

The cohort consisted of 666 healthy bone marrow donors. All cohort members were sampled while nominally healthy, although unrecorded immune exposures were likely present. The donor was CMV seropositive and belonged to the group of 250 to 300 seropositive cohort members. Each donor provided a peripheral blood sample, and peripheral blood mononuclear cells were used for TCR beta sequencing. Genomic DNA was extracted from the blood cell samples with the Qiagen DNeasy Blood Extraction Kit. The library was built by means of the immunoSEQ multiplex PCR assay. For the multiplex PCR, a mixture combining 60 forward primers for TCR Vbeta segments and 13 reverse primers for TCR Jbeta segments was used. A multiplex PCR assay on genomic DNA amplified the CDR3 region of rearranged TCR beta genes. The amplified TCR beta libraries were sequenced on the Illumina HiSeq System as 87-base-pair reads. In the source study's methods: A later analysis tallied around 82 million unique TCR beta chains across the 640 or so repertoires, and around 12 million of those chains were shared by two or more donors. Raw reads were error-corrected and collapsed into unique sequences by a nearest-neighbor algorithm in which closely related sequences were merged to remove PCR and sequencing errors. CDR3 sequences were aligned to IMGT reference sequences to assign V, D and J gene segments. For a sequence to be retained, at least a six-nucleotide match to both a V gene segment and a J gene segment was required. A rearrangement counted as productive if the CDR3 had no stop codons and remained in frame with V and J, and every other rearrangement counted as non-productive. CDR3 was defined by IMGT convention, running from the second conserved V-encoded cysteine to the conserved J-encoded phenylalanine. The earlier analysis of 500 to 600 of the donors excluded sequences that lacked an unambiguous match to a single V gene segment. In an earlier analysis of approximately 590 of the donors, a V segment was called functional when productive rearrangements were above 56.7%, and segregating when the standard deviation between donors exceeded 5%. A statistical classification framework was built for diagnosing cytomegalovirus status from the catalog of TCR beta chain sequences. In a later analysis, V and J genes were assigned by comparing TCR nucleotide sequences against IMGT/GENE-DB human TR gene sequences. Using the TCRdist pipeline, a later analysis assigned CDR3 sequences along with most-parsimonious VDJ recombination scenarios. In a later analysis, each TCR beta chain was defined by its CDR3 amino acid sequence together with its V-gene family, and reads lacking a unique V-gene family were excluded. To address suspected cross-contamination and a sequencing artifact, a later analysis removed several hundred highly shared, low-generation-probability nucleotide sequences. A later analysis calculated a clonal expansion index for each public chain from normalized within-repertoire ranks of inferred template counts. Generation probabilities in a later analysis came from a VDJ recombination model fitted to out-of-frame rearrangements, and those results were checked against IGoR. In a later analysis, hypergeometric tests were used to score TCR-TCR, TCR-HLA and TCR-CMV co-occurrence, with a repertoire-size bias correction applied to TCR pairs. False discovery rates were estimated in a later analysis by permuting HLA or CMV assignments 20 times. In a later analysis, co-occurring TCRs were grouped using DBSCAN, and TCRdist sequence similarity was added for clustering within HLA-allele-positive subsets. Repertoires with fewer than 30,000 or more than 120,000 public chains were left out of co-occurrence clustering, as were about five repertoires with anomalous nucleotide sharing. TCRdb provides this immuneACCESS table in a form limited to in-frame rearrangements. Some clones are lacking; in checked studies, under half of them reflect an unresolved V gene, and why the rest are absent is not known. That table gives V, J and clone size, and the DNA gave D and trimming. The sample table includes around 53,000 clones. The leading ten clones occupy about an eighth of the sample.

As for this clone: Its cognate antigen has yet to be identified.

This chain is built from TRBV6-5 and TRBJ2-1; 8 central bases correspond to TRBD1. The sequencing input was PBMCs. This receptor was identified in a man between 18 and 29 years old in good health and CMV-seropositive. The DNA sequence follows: TGTGCCAGCAGCCCACAGGGGGGATACAATGAGCAGTTCTTC. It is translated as CASSPQGGYNEQFF.